The 30 T cell receptor beta chains below come from one sample, sequenced in a study of CXCR3-negative and CXCR3-positive naive CD8 T cells. Overall study findings and caveats: Naive cells positive for CXCR3 carried more hydrophobic TRB CDR3s than CXCR3-negative ones.

Their antigen targets remain unknown. Carrying UMI labels, the TRB cDNA libraries were prepared through 5' RACE. TCRdb derives one entry per CDR3 protein from the 5' RACE reads, leaving out DNA. This table lists 55,000 to 75,000 distinct CDR3 sequences. The sample comprised naive CXCR3+ CD8+ T cells from blood. Described subset: CD45RO-CCR7+CD27+CD95- naive CD8+ T cells expressing CXCR3 (TNR3+). The source is a human donor in good health. Some clones in this sample may be carry-over from other donors' samples.

The V and J genes are TRBV5-1 and TRBJ2-7; TCRdb returns TRBD1, unconfirmable since there is no DNA. Germline V gives CDR1 SGHRS, CDR2 YFSETQ. The length of the CDR3 is 16 residues. The CDR3 sequence is CASSPPRDRGPYEQYF.

CDR3 residues: CASSFGTPHGELFF. The V gene is TRBV7-3, the J gene TRBJ2-2; TCRdb's D gene call, TRBD1, goes unchecked for lack of DNA. The CDR3 covers 14 residues. Germline CDR1 and CDR2: SGHTA and FQGTGA. The full variable domain, its missing parts supplied by reference TRBV7-3 and TRBJ2-2, is GAGVSQTPSNKVTEKGKYVELRCDPISGHTALYWYRQSLGQGPEFLIYFQGTGAADDSGLPNDRFFAVRPEGSVSTLKIQRTERGDSAVYLCASSFGTPHGELFFGEGSRLTVL.

The chain uses TRBV7-9 and TRBJ2-7; TCRdb's D call, TRBD1, is unchecked because there is no DNA. From germline, CDR1 is SEHNR and CDR2 FQNEAQ (reference sequence). This CDR3 spans 14 amino acids. The CDR3 reads CASSLGQGSDEQYF.

The chain recombines TRBV20-1 with TRBJ2-7; without DNA, the TCRdb call of TRBD1 cannot be checked. The germline CDR1 and CDR2 sequences are DFQATT and SNEGSKA (reference sequence). The CDR3 sequence is 14 residues long. The CDR3 sequence: CSASPTGYKSEQYF.

The rearrangement joins TRBV7-9 to TRBJ2-1. CDR1 and CDR2 from the germline V gene are SEHNR and FQNEAQ (reference sequence). This CDR3 region has 15 residues. The CDR3 region is CASSPLQSSYNEQFF.

The chain uses TRBV6-4 and TRBJ2-2; TCRdb proposes TRBD2, but this gene call is untestable without DNA. The CDR3 extends over 18 amino acids. Germline V gene data show CDR1 as MRHNA and CDR2 as SNTAGT. The CDR3 region is CASSDELLTSSGTGELFF.

V usage is TRBV29-1 and J usage is TRBJ1-2; TCRdb proposes TRBD1, but this gene call is untestable without DNA. CDR1 is SQVTM and CDR2 is ANQGSEA in the germline V gene. CDR3 size: 14 residues. The CDR3 sequence is CSVEEGQKKYGYTF.

The J gene is TRBJ2-3, the V gene TRBV5-1; the TCRdb call, TRBD2, lacks DNA for checking. CDR3 length: 16 residues. Germline CDR1 and CDR2: SGHRS and YFSETQ. CDR3 residues: CASSSEGLRYTDTQYF.

V usage is TRBV19 and J usage is TRBJ2-1; TCRdb names TRBD2, which stays unverified in the absence of DNA. Germline loops: CDR1 LNHDA, CDR2 SQIVND (reference sequence). There are 15 residues in the CDR3. The chain's CDR3 is CASSFSGGDYNEQFF.

The chain couples TRBV5-6 to TRBJ1-1; the TCRdb D gene call, TRBD1, has no DNA to confirm it. The CDR3 is 15 amino acids. In germline, CDR1 is SGHDT, CDR2 YYEEEE. The CDR3 spells CASSPGAGLNTEAFF.

CDR3 region: CASSPPAVGRDTGELFF. The chain couples TRBV7-9 to TRBJ2-2; TCRdb gives TRBD2 as the D gene, but with no DNA this cannot be confirmed. The germline gives CDR1 SEHNR, CDR2 FQNEAQ (reference sequence). The CDR3 has 17 residues.

This chain connects TRBV12-1 to TRBJ2-7. TRBV12-1 represents a pseudogene. The CDR3 is 13 amino acids. This CDR3 is CASSFETAYEQYF.

J is TRBJ1-5 and V is TRBV14. This CDR3 has 13 amino acids. Per the germline V gene, CDR1 is SGHDN and CDR2 is FVKESK. This CDR3 reads CASSQEGNQPQHF.

V usage is TRBV5-1 and J usage is TRBJ2-7; TCRdb names TRBD2, which stays unverified in the absence of DNA. Germline V gene data show CDR1 as SGHRS and CDR2 as YFSETQ. The CDR3 length is 16 residues. The CDR3 sequence is CASRDSYARSIYEQYF.

The rearrangement uses TRBV5-1 and TRBJ2-3; there is no DNA to check the TCRdb D call of TRBD1. The germline CDR1 and CDR2 sequences are SGHRS and YFSETQ. This CDR3 contains 15 residues. CDR3 in amino acids: CASRPWTSGIDTQYF.

This sequence joins TRBV6-2 or TRBV6-3 and TRBJ2-2; TCRdb lists TRBD1, though no DNA is available to test this call. The CDR3 runs 16 residues. Germline values: CDR1 MNHEY, CDR2 SVGEGT. The CDR3 sequence: CASNPPRGLNTGELFF.

The chain has TRBV4-3 and TRBJ2-5; TCRdb's assignment of TRBD2 cannot be checked, as there is no DNA. The CDR3 runs to 18 residues. Per the germline V gene, CDR1 is LGHNA and CDR2 is YSLEER. The CDR3 reads CASGQKREGLAGSETQYF.

The V and J genes are TRBV24-1 and TRBJ2-7; TCRdb selects TRBD1, and the lack of DNA leaves this call unchecked. The CDR3 totals 16 residues. Germline CDR1 is KGHDR and CDR2 is SFDVKD. CDR3 amino acids: CATSDSPGQESYEQYF.

This chain uses TRBV29-1 with TRBJ1-2; the D call of TRBD1 rests on TCRdb alone, since no DNA is present to check it. The CDR3 loop spans 12 amino acids. The germline CDR1 and CDR2 sequences are SQVTM and ANQGSEA. CDR3 residues: CSARTGEAYCTF. The variable domain in full, with the rest retrieved from reference TRBV29-1 and TRBJ1-2, is SAVISQKPSRDICQRGTSLTIQCQVDSQVTMMFWYRQQPGQSLTLIATANQGSEATYESGFVIDKFPISRPNLTFSTLTVSNMSPEDSSIYLCSARTGEAYCTFGSGTRLTVV.

The chain has TRBV12-3 or TRBV12-4 and TRBJ2-7; TCRdb's D call, TRBD1, is unchecked because there is no DNA. This CDR3 contains 14 residues. The CDR3 loop reads CASLDRGEPYEQYF.

The chain links TRBV12-3 or TRBV12-4 to TRBJ1-1; with no DNA, the TCRdb D assignment of TRBD1 cannot be verified. The CDR3 runs 13 residues. This CDR3 is CASSFLAGTEAFF.

V and J are TRBV12-3 or TRBV12-4 and TRBJ2-1; TCRdb indicates TRBD1, and absent DNA this call remains unverified. The CDR3 has 12 residues. This chain's CDR3 is CASSAGAERQFF.

The chain carries TRBV7-9 and TRBJ1-2; TCRdb's D call of TRBD1 is untestable without DNA. This CDR3 region has 13 residues. From germline, CDR1 is SEHNR and CDR2 FQNEAQ (reference sequence). The CDR3 region is CASSPTGIYGYTF.

The chain has TRBV29-1 and TRBJ1-2; the D gene TCRdb calls, TRBD1, cannot be checked with no DNA. The CDR3 has 15 residues. CDR1 and CDR2 (germline): SQVTM, ANQGSEA. The chain's CDR3 is CSVDQPRGANYGYTF.

The chain joins TRBV19 to TRBJ2-7; TCRdb's D gene call, TRBD1, goes unchecked for lack of DNA. Germline lookup yields CDR1 LNHDA and CDR2 SQIVND (reference sequence). This CDR3 is built from 12 residues. CDR3: CARDRVIYEQYF.

V and J are TRBV7-2 and TRBJ2-7; the TCRdb D gene call, TRBD2, has no DNA to confirm it. Germline V CDR1 and CDR2: SGHTA, FQGNSA. This CDR3 contains 15 residues. Here the CDR3 reads CASSFHSGGTYEQYF.

This chain links TRBV28 with TRBJ2-7; the TCRdb call, TRBD1, lacks DNA for checking. From germline, CDR1 is MDHEN and CDR2 SYDVKM. This CDR3 region has 14 residues. The CDR3 is CASSFRGLSYEQYF.

The chain joins TRBV12-3 or TRBV12-4 to TRBJ1-5; TCRdb picks TRBD1, but there is no DNA to check that call. The CDR3 is 15 residues long. The chain's CDR3 is CASRLTGSVDQPQHF.

The rearrangement joins TRBV12-3 or TRBV12-4 to TRBJ2-7; as DNA is missing, the TRBD1 call by TCRdb cannot be tested. The CDR3 consists of 14 residues. The CDR3 spells CASRPTGTHYEQYF.

The genes are TRBV28 and TRBJ2-1; the TCRdb D gene call, TRBD2, has no DNA to confirm it. Germline loops: CDR1 MDHEN, CDR2 SYDVKM. The CDR3 length is 15 residues. CDR3 protein: CASSGDSSSYNEQFF.